This T cell receptor beta chain was sequenced for a study of T-cell memory formation after mild COVID-19. Study-wide results and caveats: Day 15 to 85 contractors were CD4/CD8 balanced; later expanders leaned CD4+. Within pre-infection memory, some responding clones were found, suggesting cross-reactive memory joined.

Using constant-segment primers, 5'RACE produced TCR alpha and TCR beta cDNA libraries carrying sample barcodes and UMIs. MiXCR was run by TCRdb on the 5' RACE reads, yielding one entry per CDR3 protein. The sample has 150,000 to 200,000 distinct CDR3 sequences, approximately 15% seen once; the top ten hold roughly 13%. J gave up 5 bases and V 7 bases, and 10 bases lay outside the gene matches. CDR3 size: 15 residues. Germline values: CDR1 SNHLY, CDR2 FYNNEI. Concerning this clonotype: The antigen is undetermined.

This sequence was found in an adult woman who had mild COVID-19 (a few samples of this study predate the infection). Cell type and time point are not known. The specimen was PBMCs or a T cell subset sorted from them (not recorded which). The rearrangement joins TRBV2 to TRBJ2-1, with 8 bases matching TRBD1. The CDR3 sequence is CASTGRDRRDNEQFF. The CDR3 DNA reads as TGTGCCAGCACGGGCCGGGACAGGAGGGACAATGAGCAGTTCTTC.